A single sample gave rise to the 5 T cell receptor beta chains below, sequenced in a study of T cell responses to AZD1222 COVID-19 vaccine. Only in-frame clones appear in the TCRdb table, and some are missing; sequencing was by immunoSEQ multiplex PCR. The table records 100,000 or so clones, just over 85% of them present only once. Sequenced material: peripheral blood, taken on day 0 of AZD1222 vaccination. The receptor source for this set is an adult in good health.

The rearrangement joins TRBV7-9 to TRBJ2-1, with 15 bases fitting TRBD2. Looked up from germline, CDR1 is SEHNR and CDR2 is FQNEAQ (reference sequence). This CDR3 contains 14 residues. V was clipped by 11 bases and J by 7 bases; unmatched bases: 6. This CDR3 is CAHPGTSGRNEQFF. The CDR3 DNA reads as TGTGCCCACCCGGGGACTAGCGGGAGGAATGAGCAGTTCTTC.

CDR3 in DNA: TGTGCCAGCAGCATGACACAGGGTCTCGGCACTGAAGCTTTCTTT. It is translated as CASSMTQGLGTEAFF. The chain uses TRBV11-2 and TRBJ1-1; D is perhaps TRBD1 (6 bases). This CDR3 is built from 15 residues. The V and J ends lost 5 bases and 4 bases respectively, with 17 bases between them. Germline CDR1 is SGHAT and CDR2 is FQNNGV.

This chain joins TRBV27 and TRBJ2-7; possible D gene TRBD2, 6 bases. From germline, CDR1 is MNHEY and CDR2 SMNVEV (reference sequence). V was pared by 2 bases and J by 2 bases, with 10 bases between. CDR3 length: 14 amino acids. This CDR3 reads CASSLGGRAYEQYF. The CDR3 DNA reads TGTGCCAGCAGTTTAGGAGGGCGTGCCTACGAGCAGTACTTC.

The chain joins TRBV4-2 to TRBJ2-1; D possibly corresponds to TRBD2 (5 bases). The CDR3 is 13 amino acids. CDR1 LGHNA and CDR2 YNFKEQ come from the germline V gene. V was cut by 1 base and J by 4 bases, with 5 bases left in between. The CDR3 spells CASSQGTYNEQFF. The CDR3 DNA reads TGTGCCAGCAGCCAAGGGACTTACAATGAGCAGTTCTTC.

The gene calls are TRBV5-4 and TRBJ1-1; D gene unclear. Germline V gives CDR1 SGHNT, CDR2 YYREEE (reference sequence). The CDR3 sequence is 14 residues long. The germline V and J ends were trimmed by 4 bases and 4 bases, with 14 bases remaining between them. DNA for the CDR3: TGTGCCAGCAGCGAAAAGAAGGTTACCACTGAAGCTTTCTTT. Translating it yields CASSEKKVTTEAFF. The variable domain in full, with the rest retrieved from reference TRBV5-4 and TRBJ1-1, is ETGVTQSPTHLIKTRGQQVTLRCSSQSGHNTVSWYQQALGQGPQFIFQYYREEENGRGNFPPRFSGLQFPNYSSELNVNALELDDSALYLCASSEKKVTTEAFFGQGTRLTVV.